Detailed here is one T cell receptor (beta chain). The antigen is unknown. This record comes from a study of shared clonotypes between healthy human individuals. The CDR3 is 17 residues long. Trimming cost V 2 bases and J 5 bases; bases outside gene matches: 12. Germline V gene lookup returns CDR1 SGHRS and CDR2 YFSETQ. TCRdb's table, derived via immunoSEQ multiplex PCR, lists solely in-frame clones and lacks some. The sample records some 2,100,000 clones, around 95% being singletons. Whole-study results and caveats: The four-donor shared clonotypes exceeded non-shared clonotypes in generation probability, with non-shared ones scoring lower. The study found 4.5% to 6% of naive CD4 clonotypes shared across a few donors.

The TCR originated in a man aged 18 to 29 in good health. The V gene is TRBV5-1, the J gene TRBJ2-2; TRBD2 agrees at 7 bases. The sequenced material came from naive CD4+ T cells sorted from blood. Regarding subset: CD45RA+ positively selected. CDR3 DNA sequence: TGCGCCAGCAGCTTTCTAACAAGCGGGAAGAAGACCGGGGAGCTGTTTTTT. This encodes CASSFLTSGKKTGELFF.